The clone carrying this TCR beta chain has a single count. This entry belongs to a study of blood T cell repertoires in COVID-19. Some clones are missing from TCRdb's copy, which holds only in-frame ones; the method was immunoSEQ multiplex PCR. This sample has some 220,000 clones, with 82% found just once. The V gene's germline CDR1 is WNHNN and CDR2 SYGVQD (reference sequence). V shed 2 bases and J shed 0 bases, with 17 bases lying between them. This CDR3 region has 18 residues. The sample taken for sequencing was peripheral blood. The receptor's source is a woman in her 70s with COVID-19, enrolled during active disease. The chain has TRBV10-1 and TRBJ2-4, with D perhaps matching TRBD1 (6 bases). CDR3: CASSENPGTNVAKNIQYF. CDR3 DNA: TGCGCCAGCAGTGAGAATCCGGGGACAAACGTAGCCAAAAACATTCAGTACTTC.